The following is a T cell receptor (beta chain) sequence with its context. Its antigen is currently not known. The sample holds no much larger clone one base away, and base qualities are not on file. The sample belongs to a study of T cell responses to AZD1222 COVID-19 vaccine (dated by TCRdb to the early 2020s). About the investigation overall: AZD1222 recipients whose second dose came at about 4 weeks and those whose second dose came at about 12 weeks were combined into one group, since spike-specific TCR depth and breadth did not differ between the two schedules. TCR sequencing was performed for 230 to 250 trial participants, of whom around 200 were given two doses of AZD1222 and 26 were given two doses of MenACWY control vaccine. Trial participants were enrolled by age into subgroups of 18-55, 56-69 and 70-plus years, and roughly 160, 29 and 62 TCR-sequenced participants, respectively, were included in these subgroups. Overall study outcomes, separate from this receptor: Reportedly, close to half of the unique spike-specific TCRs recognized epitopes lying outside the regions that are mutated in the B.1.351 and B.1.1.7 variants. Conclusions about previously exposed vaccinees are limited, since just six AZD1222 recipients were seropositive for SARS-CoV-2 at baseline. Because no samples from the day 14 peak response were available, repertoires could be characterized only after the peak T cell response. Participants were mostly white British and included more females than males, and it was suggested by the authors that clonal diversity may have been underestimated. The vaccine-associated CD4 TCRs covered the entire spike protein, and the dominant responses fell in regions 160-218 and 743-854. The 56-69-year group was small, and its depth increase did not reach significance, likely because of low power. After two AZD1222 doses, spike-specific TCR breadth and depth were significantly higher than at day 0 and than in MenACWY recipients.

The germline V gene gives CDR1 as MNHEY and CDR2 as SVGAGI. The junction shows trimming of 2 bases on V and 2 bases on J, and the gene matches do not reach 0 bases of it. The CDR3 numbers 15 residues from cysteine through phenylalanine. Here the CDR3 DNA is all that survives: 45 bases in frame from base 1. The CDR3 regions of human TCRbeta chains were analyzed by immunosequencing. The authors' analysis ran thus. TCRs in the repertoires were compared against a reference library of SARS-CoV-2-specific TCRs that had been generated with the MIRA antigen-specificity platform. Breadth was defined as the fraction of unique TCRs that were SARS-CoV-2-associated. Depth was defined as the fraction of total T cells that were SARS-CoV-2-associated. Using the MIRA data, every spike-specific TCR was mapped to the spike region that the TCR reacted to and assigned to either a CD4 or a CD8 class. Log10-transformed breadth and depth values were compared by one-way ANOVA with Sidak's multiple comparisons tests. TCRdb stores this immuneACCESS table with in-frame sequences only. Part of the clones is absent; in the studies checked, under half of the shortfall reflects unresolved V genes, and no reason is known for the rest. That table is the source of V, J and clone size, and D and trimming were worked out from the DNA. The sample table holds 180,000 or so clones, of which just over 90% were seen once. In total, the top ten clones hold roughly 3.8% of the sample.

According to the study, the label for this sample's time point signals: baseline before first vaccination. Vaccinee samples came from UK trials COV001 and COV002, including a single-blind randomized controlled phase 2/3 trial of AZD1222 (ChAdOx1 nCoV-19) in healthy adults. For TCRbeta chain sequencing, PBMC samples were collected from trial participants at day 0 and at day 28 after the second dose. This chain joins TRBV6-5 to TRBJ1-4, with TRBD1 identical over 9 junction bases. This TCR derives from an adult in good health. This specimen consisted of peripheral blood, obtained on day 0 of AZD1222 vaccination. The CDR3 amino acid sequence is: CASSYGTGTNEKLFF. The sequence in DNA is TGTGCCAGCAGTTACGGGACAGGGACTAATGAAAAACTGTTTTTT.